This record looks at one T cell receptor (beta chain) sequence and its context. This clone was observed a handful of times. No cognate antigen has been identified for it. No qualities accompany the bases; no much larger clone lies one base away. TCR beta CDR3 regions were sequenced from DNA using the immunoSEQ Assay. Per the authors' processing: To compute T cell density, TCR beta template counts were normalized to usable DNA, which was estimated by amplifying housekeeping genes. Richness was estimated with the preseqR package, extrapolating to 400,000 templates for PBMC samples and 120,000 templates for tissue samples. Clonality was defined as one minus Pielou's evenness. To identify tissue-enriched TCRs, differential abundance testing was run on productive amino-acid clonotypes with a minimum total count of 5 and an alpha of 0.1. Repertoire overlap between compartments was quantified with the Jaccard Index and Morisita Overlap Index. GLIPH grouped TCR beta CDR3s together with public tetramer-defined viral CDR3s, and a viral motif had to include at least three viral sequences and show V-gene enrichment. TCRdb re-hosts the immuneACCESS table, in-frame sequences only. Its copies lack some clones; in the studies checked, an unresolved V gene accounts for under half of them, and the cause for the rest is not known. The DNA gave D and trimming, while V, J and clone size come from that table. The sample yields some 30,000 clones; roughly 90% were counted once. The ten largest clones represent 15% to 20% of the sample.

This record comes from a study of T cells in localized non-small cell lung cancer (dated by TCRdb to between 2020 and 2021). Background on the whole study: T cell repertoires of 200 to 250 early-stage NSCLC patients were analyzed, with tumors being compared against uninvolved tumor-adjacent lungs. All 220 or so NSCLC patients in the cohort were treatment-naive and had localized lung tumors that were resected. The mean age of the NSCLC patients was less than 70 years, with 120 to 150 men and about a hundred women.

The CDR3 spans 13 residues, from the cysteine through the phenylalanine. Only the CDR3 part of the read is kept: 39 bases, read in frame from the first base. Trimming costs V 3 bases and J 1 base, and their ends lie 6 bases apart. Via the germline V gene, CDR1 is ENHRY and CDR2 SYGVKD. At diagnosis, peripheral blood, uninvolved tumor-adjacent lung and tumor were collected and stored as a combination of fresh-frozen and FFPE material. For TCR repertoire profiling, blood samples were analyzed as peripheral blood mononuclear cells. Summary of the overall study and its limitations: A median of around 62 of the top 100 tumor clones turned up in the paired uninvolved adjacent lung, and about 28 of those clones also ranked among the top 100 of that same adjacent lung. Because the study design was exploratory, TCR variables were selected using unadjusted p-values without false-discovery rate correction. Because multi-region tumor sequencing was not performed, intratumor heterogeneity could not be ruled out. Longer overall survival was associated with higher T cell density in blood, whereas shorter survival was associated with higher clonality in adjacent lung. Uninvolved tumor-adjacent lung showed the highest T cell clonality, higher than tumor, which suggests more focused antigenic responses in the adjacent lung.

The sample here was peripheral blood mononuclear cells, taken before any cancer treatment. Recombination linked TRBV10-3 to TRBJ1-2; the D gene cannot be named for sure. The clonotype comes from a man aged 40 to 70 with stage III lung adenocarcinoma. At the DNA level, the sequence is TGTGCCATCAGTGATGTCGGTAACTATGGCTACACCTTC. This translates into CAISDVGNYGYTF.